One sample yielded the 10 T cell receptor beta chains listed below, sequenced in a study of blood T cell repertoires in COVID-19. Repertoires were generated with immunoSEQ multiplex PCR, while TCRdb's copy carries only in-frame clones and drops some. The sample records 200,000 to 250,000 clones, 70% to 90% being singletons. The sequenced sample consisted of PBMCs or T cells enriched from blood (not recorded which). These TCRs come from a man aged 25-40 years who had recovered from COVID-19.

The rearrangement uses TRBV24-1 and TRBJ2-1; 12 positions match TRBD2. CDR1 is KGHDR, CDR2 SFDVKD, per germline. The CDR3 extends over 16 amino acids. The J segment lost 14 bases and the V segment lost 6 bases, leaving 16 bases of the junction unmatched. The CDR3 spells CATSPGTSGPRYTKFF. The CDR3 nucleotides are TGTGCCACCAGTCCCGGGACTAGCGGGCCCCGCTATACGAAGTTCTTC.

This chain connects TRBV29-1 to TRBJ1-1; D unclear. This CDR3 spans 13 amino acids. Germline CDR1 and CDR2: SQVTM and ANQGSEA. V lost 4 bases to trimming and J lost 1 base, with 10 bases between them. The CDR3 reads CSVALKSNTEAFF. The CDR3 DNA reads TGCAGCGTTGCCCTTAAATCGAACACTGAAGCTTTCTTT.

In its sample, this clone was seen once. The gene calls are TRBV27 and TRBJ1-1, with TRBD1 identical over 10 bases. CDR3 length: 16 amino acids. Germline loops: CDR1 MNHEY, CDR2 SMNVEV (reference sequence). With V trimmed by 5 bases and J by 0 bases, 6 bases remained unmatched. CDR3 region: CASSTTGTGVNTEAFF. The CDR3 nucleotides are TGTGCCAGCAGTACGACCGGGACAGGGGTGAACACTGAAGCTTTCTTT.

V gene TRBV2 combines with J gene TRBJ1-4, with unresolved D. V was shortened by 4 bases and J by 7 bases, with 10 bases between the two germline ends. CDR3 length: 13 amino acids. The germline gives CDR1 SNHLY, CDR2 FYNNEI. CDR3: CASSGAAGEKLFF. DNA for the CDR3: TGTGCCAGCAGTGGGGCTGCAGGTGAAAAACTGTTTTTT.

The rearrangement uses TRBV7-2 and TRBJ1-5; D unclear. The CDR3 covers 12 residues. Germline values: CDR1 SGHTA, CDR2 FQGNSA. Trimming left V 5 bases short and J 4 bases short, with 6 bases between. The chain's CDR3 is CASSIQNQPQHF. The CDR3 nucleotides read TGTGCCAGCAGCATCCAGAATCAGCCCCAGCATTTT.

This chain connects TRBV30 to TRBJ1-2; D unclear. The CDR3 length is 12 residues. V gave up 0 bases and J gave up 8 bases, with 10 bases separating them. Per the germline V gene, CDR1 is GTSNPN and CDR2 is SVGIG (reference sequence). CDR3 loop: CAWSVGREGYTF. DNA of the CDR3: TGTGCCTGGAGTGTCGGGAGGGAAGGCTACACCTTC.

The CDR3 loop is CASSLSWGQGENGYTF. The DNA for the CDR3 is TGTGCCAGCAGTTTATCGTGGGGACAGGGGGAAAATGGCTACACCTTC. The chain has TRBV28 and TRBJ1-2; 11 nucleotides align to TRBD1. Germline V gives CDR1 MDHEN, CDR2 SYDVKM. V dropped 1 base and J dropped 6; count of bases not matched to a gene: 7. This CDR3 is built from 16 residues.

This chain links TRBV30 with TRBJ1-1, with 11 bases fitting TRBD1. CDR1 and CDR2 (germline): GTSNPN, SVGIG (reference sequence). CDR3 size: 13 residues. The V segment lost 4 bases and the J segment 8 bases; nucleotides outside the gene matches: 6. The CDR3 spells CAWKRTGGGEAFF. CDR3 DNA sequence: TGTGCCTGGAAGAGGACAGGGGGCGGGGAAGCTTTCTTT. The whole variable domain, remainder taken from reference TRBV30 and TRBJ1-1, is SQTIHQWPATLVQPVGSPLSLECTVEGTSNPNLYWYRQAAGRGLQLLFYSVGIGQISSEVPQNLSASRPQDRQFILSSKKLLLSDSGFYLCAWKRTGGGEAFFGQGTRLTVV.

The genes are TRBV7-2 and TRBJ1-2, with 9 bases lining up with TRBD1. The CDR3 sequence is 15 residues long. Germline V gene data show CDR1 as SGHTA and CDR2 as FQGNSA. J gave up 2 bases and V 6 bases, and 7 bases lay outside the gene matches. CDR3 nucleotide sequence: TGTGCCAGCAGTTCGCCGGGACAGGGCAACTATGGCTACACCTTC. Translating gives CASSSPGQGNYGYTF.

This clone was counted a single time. The CDR3, as DNA: TGTGCCAGCAGCCAAGCGGGGGGGCCGATTAATGAGCAGTTCTTC. Translation gives CASSQAGGPINEQFF. The chain joins TRBV3-1 (or the pseudogene TRBV3-2) to TRBJ2-1; 8 bases map to TRBD2. Per the germline V gene, CDR1 is LGHDT and CDR2 is YNNKEL (reference sequence). CDR3 size: 15 residues. The junction had 6 bases not matched to a gene; V was cut back by 1 base and J by 7 bases.